These T cell receptor beta chains were read from a single sample in a study of blood T cells in healthy people across ages. Using its own MiXCR run on the 5' RACE reads, TCRdb lists one record per CDR3 protein. The sample contains about 1,500,000 distinct CDR3 sequences, 42% of which appear only once. Material: blood. The receptors shown here come from a woman younger than 35 in good health. CDR3s include the opening cysteine and the closing phenylalanine or tryptophan. A D gene is named only where the DNA matches it firmly. Only part of the rows carry a size: once, few, many, or a class if the clone is expanded.

d_call	j_call	clone_size	v_call	cdr3_nt	cdr3_aa
TRBD1	TRBJ2-3	NA	TRBV6-6	TGTGCCAGCAGTTACCCGGGGGACAGGGGGTGGCCAGATACGCAGTATTTT	CASSYPGDRGWPDTQYF
TRBD1	TRBJ1-2	NA	TRBV6-6	TGTGCCAGCAGCCGCAGGGGACAGCCCGACCCCTTCTATGGCTACACCTTC	CASSRRGQPDPFYGYTF
NA	TRBJ2-3	NA	TRBV7-2	TGTGCCAGCAGCTCGGGCCCCTACGTCGGGGATACGCAGTATTTT	CASSSGPYVGDTQYF
TRBD1	TRBJ1-5	few	TRBV4-1	TGCGCCAGCAGCCAAGATCCGGGACAGGGGGCAGGAAGACTATATAGCAATCAGCCCCAGCATTTT	CASSQDPGQGAGRLYSNQPQHF
NA	TRBJ2-7	few	TRBV7-2	TGTGCCAGCAGCTTATGGACTGCCGAGCAGTACTTC	CASSLWTAEQYF
NA	TRBJ2-5	NA	TRBV6-5	TGTGCCAGCAGTTACTCGACCAGCGCAGAGACCCAGTACTTC	CASSYSTSAETQYF
NA	TRBJ1-2	NA	TRBV4-1	TGCGCCAGCAGCCAAGATGGGAGGGGGACACCCAGTCTCGGGGGCTACACCTTC	CASSQDGRGTPSLGGYTF
NA	TRBJ2-7	few	TRBV15	TGTGCCACCAGCAGAGGCCGAGATGCCCCCTACGAGCAGTACTTC	CATSRGRDAPYEQYF
NA	TRBJ2-7	NA	TRBV9	TGTGCCAGCAGTCCACGACAGGCTAGCTCCTACGAGCAGTACTTC	CASSPRQASSYEQYF
NA	TRBJ2-7	few	TRBV29-1	TGCAGCGTTGCTGACAGGTCCGACGAGCAGTACTTC	CSVADRSDEQYF
NA	TRBJ2-5	many	TRBV5-6	TGTGCCAGCAGCCAGATAGTGGTTGAGACCCAGTACTTC	CASSQIVVETQYF
TRBD2	TRBJ2-2	NA	TRBV20-1	TGCAGTGCCCGCCCCACTAGCGGTAACACCGGGGAGCTGTTTTTT	CSARPTSGNTGELFF
NA	TRBJ2-4	NA	TRBV20-1	TGCAGTGCTAGCGTAGGGGGGGATTTAGACATTCAGTACTTC	CSASVGGDLDIQYF
NA	TRBJ1-1	NA	TRBV9	TGTGCCAGCAGCGAACAGGGTTTCAAAACTGAAGCTTTCTTT	CASSEQGFKTEAFF
NA	TRBJ2-5	few	TRBV7-2	TGTGCCAGCAGCCCAGGACAGTCACTCAGAGGGGAGACCCAGTACTTC	CASSPGQSLRGETQYF
TRBD1	TRBJ1-5	NA	TRBV6-1	TGTGCCAGCACCCGCGAGTGGGGGACAGAAGGGAGCAATCAGCCCCAGCATTTT	CASTREWGTEGSNQPQHF
TRBD2	TRBJ2-5	NA	TRBV6-6	TGTGCCAGCAGTGCTAGCGGGAGGGCCCAAGAGACCCAGTACTTC	CASSASGRAQETQYF
NA	TRBJ1-2	few	TRBV6-1	TGTGCCAGCAGACGTACAGGGCGAGGCTACACCTTC	CASRRTGRGYTF
NA	TRBJ2-3	NA	TRBV6-2/TRBV6-3	TGTGCCAGCAGTTACTTGCACTCCGCGGATACGCAGTATTTT	CASSYLHSADTQYF
NA	TRBJ2-5	NA	TRBV5-1	TGTGCCAGCTCCCTTGCTGGGGGCCCCAGGGAGCAGTACTTC	CASSLAGGPREQYF
TRBD2	TRBJ2-1	few	TRBV7-6	TGTGCCAGCAGCTTAAGTCGGGGACTAGCGGGAGACGAGCAGTTCTTC	CASSLSRGLAGDEQFF
NA	TRBJ1-2	NA	TRBV5-1	TGCGCCAGCAGCTCCTCCGGGACGGGAAGTCATGGCTACACCTTC	CASSSSGTGSHGYTF
NA	TRBJ2-3	few	TRBV9	TGTGCCAGTCGCCAAGGGTTGGGAGGAACAGATACGCAGTATTTT	CASRQGLGGTDTQYF
NA	TRBJ1-5	few	TRBV21-1	TGTGCCAGCAGCAAAGGGAGCTTTGTAGGGACAGGGGAGCATGGCAATCAGCCCCAGCATTTT	CASSKGSFVGTGEHGNQPQHF
NA	TRBJ2-3	many	TRBV29-1	TGCAGCGTCCTTCCGGAGAATCGAGATACGCAGTATTTT	CSVLPENRDTQYF
TRBD1	TRBJ2-1	NA	TRBV5-1	TGCGCCAGCAACTCCAGCGCGACAGGGTTGGGGTCGTACAATGAGCAGTTCTTC	CASNSSATGLGSYNEQFF
NA	TRBJ2-7	NA	TRBV21-1	TGTGCCAGCAGCAAGGCTAAGTTGGGGGCAGCCTACGAGCAGTACTTC	CASSKAKLGAAYEQYF
NA	TRBJ2-5	few	TRBV7-7	TGTGCTAGCAGCTTCGGGGGTTTCCAAGAGACCCAGTACTTC	CASSFGGFQETQYF
TRBD1	TRBJ1-1	NA	TRBV25-1	TGTGCCAGCACCTCAGACAGGGACAACACTGAAGCTTTCTTT	CASTSDRDNTEAFF
NA	TRBJ2-3	NA	TRBV7-9	TGTGCCAGCAGCCTCGATCGCTGGCTAGATACGCAGTATTTT	CASSLDRWLDTQYF
NA	TRBJ2-7	NA	TRBV6-6	TGTGCCAGCAGTTACTCGGGGGACAAACAGGGCTACGAGCAGTACTTC	CASSYSGDKQGYEQYF
NA	TRBJ1-2	few	TRBV10-3	TGTGCCACCTCGACCCAGAACTATGGCTACACCTTC	CATSTQNYGYTF
NA	TRBJ2-1	NA	TRBV27	TGTGCCAGCAGACCTTCGTGGGGTTACAATGAGCAGTTCTTC	CASRPSWGYNEQFF
TRBD2	TRBJ2-7	few	TRBV11-2	TGTGCCAGCAGCTTGCTGGCGGGGGGGACCAATGAGCAGTACTTC	CASSLLAGGTNEQYF
NA	TRBJ2-3	NA	TRBV20-1	TGCAGTGCTAGAGGAGTTCGTCGGTATGGCACAGATACGCAGTATTTT	CSARGVRRYGTDTQYF